Listed below are T cell receptor beta chains from one sample, sequenced in a study of PD-1 blockade in classical Hodgkin lymphoma. This table comes from immunoSEQ multiplex PCR, and its TCRdb copy is limited to in-frame clones, with some not included. Here the sample spans some 30,000 clones, approximately 85% being singletons. Sequences were derived from CD4+ T cells from blood, sampled before the fourth cycle of nivolumab. Receptors were obtained from a human donor with classical Hodgkin lymphoma. Each CDR3 is given with its conserved first and last residue. D genes are given only for firm matches. Clone size, where shown, is once, few, many, or a class for clones that have expanded.

D gene	V gene	clone size	J gene	CDR3 protein	CDR3 DNA
TRBD2	TRBV15	-	TRBJ2-2	CATSSAGTSGRSLGELFF	TGTGCCACCAGCAGTGCTGGGACTAGCGGGAGATCTCTCGGGGAGCTGTTTTTT
TRBD2	TRBV6-6	-	TRBJ2-5	CASSNSGRGETQYF	TGTGCCAGCAGTAATAGCGGGCGGGGGGAGACCCAGTACTTC
TRBD1	TRBV5-6	-	TRBJ2-7	CASSGAIRGFYEQYF	TGTGCCAGCAGCGGGGCGATCAGGGGGTTCTACGAGCAGTACTTC
TRBD1	TRBV6-1	-	TRBJ1-3	CASSEGQGAGNTIYF	TGTGCCAGCAGTGAGGGACAGGGGGCTGGAAACACCATATATTTT
TRBD1	TRBV9	-	TRBJ2-3	CASSVGRGLGDTQYF	TGTGCCAGCAGCGTAGGAAGGGGGCTGGGAGATACGCAGTATTTT
-	TRBV7-2	-	TRBJ1-1	CASSFEFLTEKKGTEAFF	TGTGCCAGCAGCTTCGAGTTCTTGACAGAGAAAAAAGGGACTGAAGCTTTCTTT
-	TRBV5-6	-	TRBJ1-5	CASSLEAAEGPQHF	TGTGCCAGCAGCTTGGAGGCAGCAGAAGGGCCCCAGCATTTT
-	TRBV28	-	TRBJ1-5	CASSLVGAGNQPQHF	TGTGCCAGCAGTTTAGTGGGGGCTGGCAATCAGCCCCAGCATTTT
-	TRBV2	-	TRBJ1-3	CASSERATSGNTIYF	TGTGCCAGCAGTGAAAGAGCCACTTCTGGAAACACCATATATTTT
TRBD1	TRBV5-6	few	TRBJ1-1	CASTPFGTGVRAFF	TGTGCCAGTACCCCATTTGGGACAGGGGTTAGGGCTTTCTTT
TRBD2	TRBV15	once	TRBJ2-7	CATSREGTSGTYEQYF	TGTGCCACCAGCAGAGAAGGGACTAGCGGGACCTACGAGCAGTACTTC
-	TRBV19	few	TRBJ2-2	CASSTLQGRTGELFF	TGTGCCAGTAGTACCCTCCAGGGGAGGACCGGGGAGCTGTTTTTT
-	TRBV6-1	once	TRBJ1-1	CASSVKGNTEAFF	TGTGCCAGCAGTGTTAAGGGGAACACTGAAGCTTTCTTT
-	TRBV5-1	-	TRBJ1-2	CASSPTQNRVAYGYTF	TGCGCCAGCAGCCCCACCCAGAACAGGGTAGCCTATGGCTACACCTTC
TRBD2	TRBV7-8	once	TRBJ2-2	CASGLAGINTGELFF	TGTGCCAGCGGACTAGCGGGGATAAACACCGGGGAGCTGTTTTTT
-	TRBV19	-	TRBJ1-4	CASSQGRDEKLFF	TGTGCCAGTAGTCAGGGTAGGGATGAAAAACTGTTTTTT
-	TRBV5-4	-	TRBJ1-1	CASSLDWNTEAFF	TGTGCCAGCAGCCTTGACTGGAACACTGAAGCTTTCTTT
-	TRBV7-9	few	TRBJ1-5	CASSDGESNQPQHF	TGTGCCAGCAGCGACGGGGAGAGCAATCAGCCCCAGCATTTT
TRBD2	TRBV6-1	-	TRBJ2-2	CASPSGSDTGELFF	TGTGCCAGCCCCAGCGGGAGTGACACCGGGGAGCTGTTTTTT
-	TRBV6-5	-	TRBJ2-7	CASSPHTLGKGEQYF	TGTGCCAGCAGTCCACATACCCTAGGGAAGGGCGAGCAGTACTTC
TRBD1	TRBV5-8	-	TRBJ2-7	CASSNVRQGQGSNEQYF	TGTGCCAGCAGTAATGTAAGGCAGGGACAGGGTTCAAACGAGCAGTACTTC
TRBD1	TRBV5-1	-	TRBJ2-6	CASSLPGTGAGANVLTF	TGCGCCAGCAGCCTTCCCGGGACAGGGGCTGGGGCCAACGTCCTGACTTTC
TRBD1	TRBV30	-	TRBJ1-5	CAWARQGNQPQHF	TGTGCCTGGGCCCGACAGGGAAATCAGCCCCAGCATTTT
TRBD2	TRBV4-1	-	TRBJ2-7	CASSYMGLAGGEQYF	TGCGCCAGCAGTTATATGGGACTAGCGGGAGGCGAGCAGTACTTC
-	TRBV29-1	-	TRBJ2-3	CSVEARYGAKTDTQYF	TGCAGCGTTGAAGCGAGATACGGGGCCAAAACAGATACGCAGTATTTT
-	TRBV27	-	TRBJ2-2	CASSFAVGELFF	TGTGCCAGCAGTTTCGCTGTCGGGGAGCTGTTTTTT
-	TRBV19	-	TRBJ2-7	CASSIVGADEQYF	TGTGCCAGTAGTATTGTCGGGGCAGACGAGCAGTACTTC
TRBD1	TRBV7-6	once	TRBJ1-2	CASSKDRDNYGYTF	TGTGCCAGCAGCAAGGACAGGGATAACTATGGCTACACCTTC
TRBD1	TRBV5-1	-	TRBJ1-1	CASSLGGDRVEAFF	TGCGCCAGCAGCTTGGGCGGTGACAGGGTTGAAGCTTTCTTT
TRBD2	TRBV5-4	-	TRBJ2-3	CASSLLTSGTSTDTQYF	TGTGCCAGCAGCTTGCTAACTAGCGGAACTAGCACAGATACGCAGTATTTT
TRBD2	TRBV7-8	-	TRBJ2-1	CASSFTGLAGKEESYNPHEQFF	TGTGCCAGCAGCTTTACGGGACTAGCGGGAAAAGAGGAGTCCTACAATCCCCATGAGCAGTTCTTC
-	TRBV18	-	TRBJ1-1	CASSPRYPLDTEAFF	TGTGCCAGCTCACCCCGGTACCCGCTAGACACTGAAGCTTTCTTT
-	TRBV18	once	TRBJ2-2	CASSTRDTGELFF	TGTGCCAGCTCCACCAGGGACACCGGGGAGCTGTTTTTT
TRBD2	TRBV5-1	-	TRBJ2-3	CASNSRLAGDTDTQYF	TGCGCCAGCAATTCCCGACTAGCGGGAGACACAGATACGCAGTATTTT
-	TRBV5-1	few	TRBJ2-7	CASSSQLEQYF	TGCGCCAGCAGCTCCCAACTCGAGCAGTACTTC
TRBD2	TRBV5-1	-	TRBJ2-1	CASSLLAGPSYNEQFF	TGCGCCAGCAGCTTACTAGCGGGCCCATCCTACAATGAGCAGTTCTTC
TRBD2	TRBV7-2	-	TRBJ2-2	CASSFGTSGSRTGELFF	TGTGCCAGCAGCTTCGGGACTAGCGGGAGTCGGACCGGGGAGCTGTTTTTT
TRBD1	TRBV2	few	TRBJ1-2	CASSENRGDYGYTF	TGTGCCAGCAGTGAGAACAGGGGCGACTATGGCTACACCTTC
-	TRBV28	once	TRBJ1-5	CASSLLAGGRSNQPQHF	TGTGCCAGCAGTCTCCTGGCGGGCGGCAGGAGCAATCAGCCCCAGCATTTT
-	TRBV19	-	TRBJ2-7	CASSIVVGGEQYF	TGTGCCAGTAGTATCGTTGTCGGCGGAGAGCAGTACTTC
TRBD1	TRBV6-5	-	TRBJ1-1	CATRGARYTEAFF	TGTGCCACCAGGGGGGCCCGCTACACTGAAGCTTTCTTT
-	TRBV6-6	-	TRBJ2-1	CASSYWGDSYNEQFF	TGTGCCAGCAGTTACTGGGGCGACTCCTACAATGAGCAGTTCTTC
-	TRBV12-2	-	TRBJ2-1	CASRLIPSSGSIYEQFF	TGTGCAAGTCGCTTAATACCTTCTAGCGGGAGTATCTATGAGCAGTTCTTC
-	TRBV18	-	TRBJ2-3	CASSPGLDTDTQYF	TGTGCCAGCTCACCAGGGTTGGACACAGATACGCAGTATTTT
TRBD1	TRBV11-2	-	TRBJ2-7	CASSLSRGQGTEQYF	TGTGCCAGCAGCTTATCCAGAGGACAGGGAACCGAGCAGTACTTC
TRBD2	TRBV5-4	-	TRBJ2-3	CASSPGTSGNGLGDTQYF	TGTGCCAGCAGCCCAGGGACTAGCGGGAATGGGTTAGGAGATACGCAGTATTTT
TRBD1	TRBV10-2	-	TRBJ2-7	CASSPRTGSYEQYF	TGCGCCAGCAGCCCCCGGACAGGGTCCTACGAGCAGTACTTC